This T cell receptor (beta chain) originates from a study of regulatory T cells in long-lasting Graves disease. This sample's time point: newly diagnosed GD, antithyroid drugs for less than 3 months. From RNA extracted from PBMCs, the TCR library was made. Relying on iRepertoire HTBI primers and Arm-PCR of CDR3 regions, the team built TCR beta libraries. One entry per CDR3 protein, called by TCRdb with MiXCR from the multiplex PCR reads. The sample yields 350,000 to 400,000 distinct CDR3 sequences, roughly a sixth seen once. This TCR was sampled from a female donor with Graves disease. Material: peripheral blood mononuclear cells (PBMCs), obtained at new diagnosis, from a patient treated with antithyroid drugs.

The CDR3 coding sequence is TGTGCCAGCAGCCAAGCCGGGGAGGGCCTCGCAGATACGCAGTATTTT. This encodes CASSQAGEGLADTQYF. This chain uses TRBV3-1 with TRBJ2-3; 7 positions agree with TRBD2. The V gene end was trimmed by 1 base and the J gene end by 4 bases; junction bases not matched to a gene: 8. There are 16 residues in the CDR3. Germline assignment: CDR1 LGHDT and CDR2 YNNKEL (reference sequence).